The 4 T cell receptor beta chains given below trace back to one sample, sequenced in a study of T cells in tumors after PD-1 blockade. Profiled with immunoSEQ multiplex PCR; TCRdb holds only in-frame clones, not every one. The sample lists around 25,000 clones; roughly 80% were seen once. Sequenced here: PBMCs, sampled after anti-PD-1 treatment. The receptors stem from a human donor with basal cell carcinoma.

This chain connects TRBV10-1 to TRBJ1-1; D is unclear. Trimming removed 8 bases from V and 4 bases from J, with 26 bases in between. The CDR3 is 17 amino acids. CDR1 WNHNN and CDR2 SYGVQD come from the germline V gene (reference sequence). The CDR3 spells CASRLQELEGRVTEAFF. DNA for the CDR3: TGCGCCAGCCGCCTTCAGGAACTGGAGGGTCGGGTCACTGAAGCTTTCTTT.

This chain connects TRBV6-5 to TRBJ1-3, with D possibly being TRBD1 (6 bases). The CDR3 is 16 residues long. The V end was cut by 0 bases, the J end by 0 bases, with 9 bases between. From germline, CDR1 is MNHEY and CDR2 SVGAGI. CDR3 in amino acids: CASSYSGGNSGNTIYF. The CDR3 coding sequence is TGTGCCAGCAGTTACTCAGGGGGGAACTCTGGAAACACCATATATTTT.

This clone occurred once. The CDR3 is CASNKMAGKTTEAFF. CDR3 sequence (DNA): TGTGCCAGCAATAAAATGGCAGGGAAGACCACTGAAGCTTTCTTT. The rearrangement uses TRBV6-5 and TRBJ1-1; weak D call: TRBD1 (5 bases). The CDR3 has 15 residues. V lost 7 bases, J lost 4 bases, and 19 bases lay in between. The germline CDR1 and CDR2 sequences are MNHEY and SVGAGI.

The V call is TRBV7-6, the J call TRBJ1-5; possible D gene TRBD1, 6 bases. CDR3 size: 18 residues. Trimming took off 1 base at V and 1 base at J, with 17 bases between the two ends. The germline V gene encodes CDR1 SGHVS and CDR2 FNYEAQ. CDR3: CASSLGRGGAVSNQPQHF. CDR3 sequence (DNA): TGTGCCAGCAGCTTAGGTCGGGGGGGCGCGGTCAGCAATCAGCCCCAGCATTTT.